Listed below are T cell receptor beta chains from one sample, sequenced in a study of CD8+ T cells in alopecia areata. Some clones are missing from TCRdb's copy, which holds only in-frame ones; the method was immunoSEQ multiplex PCR. The data show 95,000 to 110,000 clones, with about nine tenths seen just once and around 10% held by the top ten. The sequences come from CD8+ T cells sorted from blood, collected between weeks 30 and 35, from a patient treated with tofacitinib. The origin of the receptors is a human donor with alopecia areata. Both conserved end residues are part of each CDR3. Fields, in order: V gene, D gene, J gene, clone size, CDR3 DNA, CDR3 protein. D genes are given only for firm matches. Size tells how often a clone was seen (once, few, many) or the class of an expanded clone, and some rows leave it out.

TRBV5-4	TRBD1	TRBJ2-7	NA	TGTGCCAGCACCCCGGGTGGGACAGGGAACTACGAGCAGTACTTC	CASTPGGTGNYEQYF
TRBV5-1	TRBD2	TRBJ2-1	NA	TGCGCCAGCAGCGAAGGACTAGCGGACAGCTCCTACAATGAGCAGTTCTTC	CASSEGLADSSYNEQFF
TRBV7-6	NA	TRBJ2-1	NA	TGTGCCAGCAGCCTATATGGAGCGCACAATGAGCAGTTCTTC	CASSLYGAHNEQFF
TRBV13	TRBD2	TRBJ2-1	NA	TGTGCCAGCAGCTTAACGACTAGCGGTTACAATGAGCAGTTCTTC	CASSLTTSGYNEQFF
TRBV28	NA	TRBJ2-7	NA	TGCGCCAGCAGTTTGAGGGACGAGCAGTACTTC	CASSLRDEQYF
TRBV7-9	TRBD2	TRBJ2-1	NA	TGTGCCATCCCAGACCGAAGCGGGAGTCCCTACAATGAGCAGTTCTTC	CAIPDRSGSPYNEQFF
TRBV19	TRBD1	TRBJ1-2	NA	TGTGGTACCGGGACAGGCGGGGGCTACACCTTC	CGTGTGGGYTF
TRBV7-2	TRBD2	TRBJ2-3	once	TGTGCCAGCAGCCACCGCAGGCGGGAGGGGGTAGATACGCAGTATTTT	CASSHRRREGVDTQYF
TRBV19	TRBD1	TRBJ2-7	NA	TGTGCCAGTAGGGACAGGAGCTCCTACGAGCAGTACTTC	CASRDRSSYEQYF
TRBV7-9	TRBD1	TRBJ2-7	few	TGTGCCAGCAGCTCGCGGGACAGGGTAAAATACGAGCAGTACTTC	CASSSRDRVKYEQYF
TRBV7-8	NA	TRBJ1-1	NA	TGTGCCAGCAGCTGGTCCCGGGGGAACACTGAAGCTTTCTTT	CASSWSRGNTEAFF
TRBV14	TRBD1	TRBJ2-1	NA	TGTGCCAGCAGCCTGGGACAGGGGCTCTACAATGAGCAGTTCTTC	CASSLGQGLYNEQFF
TRBV9	TRBD2	TRBJ2-1	few	TGTGCCAGCAGCGTAGCTGAAGGACTAGCGGGAGCTGAGCAGTTCTTC	CASSVAEGLAGAEQFF
TRBV6-5	NA	TRBJ2-7	NA	TGTGCCAGCAGTTTAACGCGGGCCTACGAGCAGTACTTC	CASSLTRAYEQYF
TRBV6-5	NA	TRBJ2-7	NA	TGTGCCAGCAGTTACGGGGCAGGGGTGGGCGAGCAGTACTTC	CASSYGAGVGEQYF
TRBV19	TRBD1	TRBJ1-1	NA	TGTGCCACTCGGACAGGGTACACTGAAGCTTTCTTT	CATRTGYTEAFF
TRBV5-4	TRBD1	TRBJ1-1	once	TGTGCCAGCAGCCCAGGGGGAATGAACACTGAAGCTTTCTTT	CASSPGGMNTEAFF
TRBV29-1	NA	TRBJ1-1	NA	TGCAGCGTTGAAGGGTCTGGACGGTTGAACACTGAAGCTTTCTTT	CSVEGSGRLNTEAFF
TRBV29-1	NA	TRBJ2-3	NA	TGCAGCGTTGAAGGCACAGATACGCAGTATTTT	CSVEGTDTQYF
TRBV27	NA	TRBJ2-7	NA	TGTGCCAGCAGTTTCGCAGGGGGGTTCCACGAGCAGTACTTC	CASSFAGGFHEQYF
TRBV13	TRBD1	TRBJ1-1	NA	TGTGCCAGCAGCCGGGACAGGGGAACTGAAGCTTTCTTT	CASSRDRGTEAFF
TRBV5-4	TRBD1	TRBJ1-4	NA	TGTGCCAGCAGCTCGGGACAGGGGGGCGAAAAACTGTTTTTT	CASSSGQGGEKLFF
TRBV18	NA	TRBJ2-1	NA	TGTGCCAGCTCACCTCCGAACAACTGGGGACTCAATGAGCAGTTCTTC	CASSPPNNWGLNEQFF
TRBV4-1	TRBD2	TRBJ2-3	NA	TGCGCCAGCAGCCTAAAGCGGGAGTCGAAAGATACGCAGTATTTT	CASSLKRESKDTQYF
TRBV29-1	NA	TRBJ1-2	once	TGCAGCGTTGATGAGGGGAACTTCTATGGCTACACCTTC	CSVDEGNFYGYTF
TRBV27	TRBD2	TRBJ2-1	once	TGTGCCAGCAGTCGCGCCCCCTTTAGGACTTTGTCGCTAGCGGGGTATGAGCAGTTCTTC	CASSRAPFRTLSLAGYEQFF
TRBV11-2	NA	TRBJ2-1	NA	TGTGCCAGCAGCTTAGGGGTAGATGAGCAGTTCTTC	CASSLGVDEQFF
TRBV6-5	NA	TRBJ2-3	NA	TGTGCCAGCAGCCTCGGGAAACCGGATACGCAGTATTTT	CASSLGKPDTQYF
TRBV9	NA	TRBJ2-1	NA	TGTGCCAGCAGCGAGCCCCGGACCGTGAAGCAGTTCTTC	CASSEPRTVKQFF
TRBV7-6	NA	TRBJ2-1	NA	TGTGCCAGCACCCCATACGGCCCAGACACCGAGCAGTTCTTC	CASTPYGPDTEQFF
TRBV30	TRBD1	TRBJ2-1	few	TGTGCCTGGAGCAGGGACAGCCCGGAGCAGTTCTTC	CAWSRDSPEQFF
TRBV7-6	NA	TRBJ2-7	NA	TGTGCCAGCAGCTTAGGGGGGGACTACGAGCAGTACTTC	CASSLGGDYEQYF
TRBV27	TRBD1	TRBJ2-1	NA	TGTGCCAGCAGTTTTCGAGACAGGGTCCGAGGCAATGAGCAGTTCTTC	CASSFRDRVRGNEQFF
TRBV27	TRBD2	TRBJ2-7	once	TGTGCCAGCAGTCTGGCGGGAGAAGCCTACGAGCAGTACTTC	CASSLAGEAYEQYF
TRBV27	NA	TRBJ2-3	NA	TGTGCCAGCAGTTTAATGGGTGTTACGCAGTATTTT	CASSLMGVTQYF
TRBV19	NA	TRBJ2-3	NA	TGTGCCAGTAGTATAGGAAAGGGGACAGATACGCAGTATTTT	CASSIGKGTDTQYF
TRBV25-1	NA	TRBJ2-3	few	TGTGCCAGCATTCACGATACGCAGTATTTT	CASIHDTQYF
TRBV2	NA	TRBJ2-7	NA	TGTGCCAGCAGTGTAGCCGCCTCAAGCTCCTACGAGCAGTACTTC	CASSVAASSSYEQYF
TRBV7-6	TRBD2	TRBJ2-7	NA	TGTGCCAGCAGCCCTAGCGGGGGGCGATCCTACGAGCAGTACTTC	CASSPSGGRSYEQYF
TRBV13	NA	TRBJ1-1	NA	TGTGCCAGCAGCTTAGGAGGGGGCACTGAAGCTTTCTTT	CASSLGGGTEAFF
TRBV29-1	TRBD2	TRBJ2-3	few	TGCAGCGAGGGACTAGCGGGAGTTACAGATACGCAGTATTTT	CSEGLAGVTDTQYF
TRBV7-9	NA	TRBJ2-1	NA	TGTGCCAGCAGCATTAGGGGTGGATCCTCAAACAATGAGCAGTTCTTC	CASSIRGGSSNNEQFF
TRBV7-8	TRBD1	TRBJ1-1	NA	TGTGCCAGCAGCGGCTCCGGGACAGGGAGAACTGAAGCTTTCTTT	CASSGSGTGRTEAFF
TRBV7-9	TRBD1	TRBJ2-1	NA	TGTGCCAGCAGCTCCAGACAGGGGGCTTCATACAATGAGCAGTTCTTC	CASSSRQGASYNEQFF
TRBV4-1	TRBD2	TRBJ2-3	NA	TGCGCCAGCAGCGGGCGACTAGCGGGAGGGCCTACAGATACGCAGTATTTT	CASSGRLAGGPTDTQYF
TRBV11-2	NA	TRBJ2-1	NA	TGTGCCAGCAGCCCTTTGTCCTTGATGGCGGGGAACTATGAGCAGTTCTTC	CASSPLSLMAGNYEQFF
TRBV2	TRBD1	TRBJ2-7	NA	TGTGCCAGCAGTGAACCTCAGACAGGGGCGATCGAAGGGCAGTACTTC	CASSEPQTGAIEGQYF
TRBV15	NA	TRBJ2-2	NA	TGTGCCACCAGCGCCGAGGACAGTTTGGGCCTCAACACCGGGGAGCTGTTTTTT	CATSAEDSLGLNTGELFF
TRBV9	NA	TRBJ2-5	NA	TGTGCCAGCAGCCCCACTGGGGCGGGGGAGACCCAGTACTTC	CASSPTGAGETQYF
TRBV13	NA	TRBJ2-2	once	TGTGCCAGCCGGGATGGGAGAAACACCGGGGAGCTGTTTTTT	CASRDGRNTGELFF
TRBV18	TRBD2	TRBJ2-1	NA	TGTGCCAGCTCAACCTTAGCGGGGGGGCCGGTTGAGCAGTTCTTC	CASSTLAGGPVEQFF
TRBV5-1	TRBD1	TRBJ2-4	NA	TGCGCCAGCAGCTCCAACCGGGACAGGGGGAACATTCAGTACTTC	CASSSNRDRGNIQYF
TRBV30	NA	TRBJ2-7	NA	TGTGCCTGGAGACCGACGGAGGGCTACTACGAGCAGTACTTC	CAWRPTEGYYEQYF
TRBV27	NA	TRBJ2-5	NA	TGTGCCAGCAGTTTATGGTCTAATCAAGAGACCCAGTACTTC	CASSLWSNQETQYF
TRBV4-1	TRBD2	TRBJ2-3	NA	TGCGCCAGCAGCCAAAAGGGACTAACCAGCACAGATACGCAGTATTTT	CASSQKGLTSTDTQYF